This TCR beta chain was profiled in a study of CD4 T cell repertoires in COVID-19. Turning to the study itself: Relabeled CFSE-low cells, IL-2-expanded for 9 to 10 days, met spikes from other coronaviruses. General study points: Suggested intraclonal diversification: top SARS-CoV-2-reactive clonotypes appeared in two or three memory subsets. SARS-CoV and/or HKU1 spike cultures shared between about 6 and 26% of SARS-CoV-2 clonotypes.

As concerns this clone: The target antigen is unknown.

Trimming left V 5 bases short and J 6 bases short, with 8 bases between. The CDR3 spans 12 residues. Germline V gene lookup returns CDR1 MDHEN and CDR2 SYDVKM. Clones were sequenced by immunoSEQ multiplex PCR, and TCRdb holds only the in-frame ones, with some missing. This table holds 20,000 to 25,000 clones, roughly 84% found once. Sequencing was done directly on freshly isolated, uncultured memory T cells. This TCR was recovered from a human donor who had COVID-19. The chain links TRBV28 to TRBJ2-1, with no clear D. Material: central memory CD4+ T cells from blood, obtained before the COVID-19 pandemic. The DNA of the CDR3 is TGTGCCAGCAGTGGTCTAATCAATGAGCAGTTCTTC. It is translated as CASSGLINEQFF.